This T cell receptor beta chain originates from a study of cytomegalovirus exposure and HLA in healthy donors. Trimming took off 5 bases at V and 0 bases at J, with 13 bases between the two ends. The CDR3 is made up of 16 amino acids. CDR1 and CDR2 from the germline V gene are LGHNT and FRNRAP. The PCR employed 60 Vbeta primers together with 13 Jbeta primers. The method was immunoSEQ multiplex PCR; TCRdb's version includes in-frame clones alone and lacks a portion of them. The data hold 70,000 to 90,000 clones, with roughly 75% observed a single time. The sample taken for sequencing was PBMCs. The chain is built from TRBV12-5 and TRBJ1-4; the D gene is possibly TRBD1 (5 bases). This sequence originates from a man in his forties or fifties in good health and CMV-seronegative. The CDR3 bases are TGTGCTAGTGGTAACCGCGGACAACCAACTAATGAAAAACTGTTTTTT. This translates into CASGNRGQPTNEKLFF.